This T cell receptor beta chain was sequenced for a study of T cells in Graves' hyperthyroidism and ophthalmopathy. Study at large: The initial diagnosis was the point when peripheral blood was collected, ahead of any treatment.

Germline-derived CDR1 and CDR2 are SEHNR and FQNEAQ (reference sequence). J was trimmed by 0 bases and V by 4 bases; bases with no gene match: 5. The CDR3 consists of 15 residues. Amplified regions were TCR beta CDR3 sequences from RNA transcripts. With the HTBI primer set, the TCR CDR3 went through a first round of RT-PCR. TCRdb redid the calling of the multiplex PCR reads with MiXCR, one entry per CDR3 protein. This sample has roughly 100,000 distinct CDR3 sequences, with approximately 48% found just once. Researchers barred patients who had uncontrolled infection, other autoimmune disease, pregnancy or lactation. Fresh peripheral blood, around 9.5 ml, yielded the PBMCs. Study-wide points: Ophthalmopathy prediction by the model preceded onset by a median 6.5 months.

This clonotype was seen once. Its target is unknown. Sequencing was done on a sample of blood. The chain links TRBV7-9 to TRBJ2-7; TRBD1 matches at 8 bases. The receptor comes from a man between 40 and 49 years old with Graves' hyperthyroidism. CDR3 in DNA: TGTGCCAGCAGCTCGGACAGGGCGGCCTCCTACGAGCAGTACTTC. It is translated as CASSSDRAASYEQYF.